These T cell receptor beta chains were read from a single sample in a study of blood T cell repertoires in COVID-19. Clones were sequenced by immunoSEQ multiplex PCR, and TCRdb holds only the in-frame ones, with some missing. The data show about 150,000 clones, roughly 88% seen once. The sequenced sample was peripheral blood. The receptors come from a man older than 75 with COVID-19, enrolled during active disease. CDR3s include the opening cysteine and the closing phenylalanine or tryptophan. Fields, in order: CDR3 DNA, CDR3 protein, clone size, D gene, V gene, J gene, CDR3 length. The D gene is left open where the match is weak. Clone size is shown for a subset of rows, as once, few, many or a class of expanded clone.

CDR3nt: TGTGCCAGCAGCTTGCGTCCAGGCGGGGAGCTGTTTTTT; CDR3aa: CASSLRPGGELFF; abundance: .; d_gene: .; v_gene: TRBV5-4; j_gene: TRBJ2-2; len: 13
CDR3nt: TGTGCCAGCAGCTTCAGTAACACTGAAGCTTTCTTT; CDR3aa: CASSFSNTEAFF; abundance: .; d_gene: .; v_gene: TRBV7-2; j_gene: TRBJ1-1; len: 12
CDR3nt: TGTGCCAGCAGCTCGAGGAGGGGACGAGGGGGCGACTATGGCTACACCTTC; CDR3aa: CASSSRRGRGGDYGYTF; abundance: .; d_gene: TRBD1; v_gene: TRBV7-2; j_gene: TRBJ1-2; len: 17
CDR3nt: TGCGCCAGCAGCACGACAGGGGGCTCCTACAATGAGCAGTTCTTC; CDR3aa: CASSTTGGSYNEQFF; abundance: .; d_gene: TRBD1; v_gene: TRBV5-1; j_gene: TRBJ2-1; len: 15
CDR3nt: TGTGCCAGCTCCGACGACAGGGCCGCCTACGAGCAGTACTTC; CDR3aa: CASSDDRAAYEQYF; abundance: once; d_gene: TRBD1; v_gene: TRBV18; j_gene: TRBJ2-7; len: 14
CDR3nt: TGTGCCAGCAGTCTAGCTTGGGACAGACAAGAGACCCAGTACTTC; CDR3aa: CASSLAWDRQETQYF; abundance: once; d_gene: TRBD1; v_gene: TRBV27; j_gene: TRBJ2-5; len: 15
CDR3nt: TGTGCCAGCAGCCAATCCTATCGGAGAGGGGGCGCGGTTGAAAAACTGTTTTTT; CDR3aa: CASSQSYRRGGAVEKLFF; abundance: .; d_gene: TRBD1; v_gene: TRBV16; j_gene: TRBJ1-4; len: 18
CDR3nt: TGCGCCAGCAGCTTGGGTGGGACAGGGTATTTTATGAACACTGAAGCTTTCTTT; CDR3aa: CASSLGGTGYFMNTEAFF; abundance: few; d_gene: TRBD1; v_gene: TRBV5-1; j_gene: TRBJ1-1; len: 18
CDR3nt: TGCGCCAGCAGCTCGCAGGTGGATACGCAGTATTTT; CDR3aa: CASSSQVDTQYF; abundance: .; d_gene: .; v_gene: TRBV5-1; j_gene: TRBJ2-3; len: 12
CDR3nt: TGTGCCAGCAGCCAAGATCACCGGGGCTACACCTTC; CDR3aa: CASSQDHRGYTF; abundance: .; d_gene: .; v_gene: TRBV4-2; j_gene: TRBJ1-2; len: 12